The rows below give T cell receptor beta chains drawn from one sample of a study of CD8 T cells in ankylosing spondylitis. TCRdb reanalysed the 5' RACE reads using MiXCR and keeps one entry per CDR3 protein. The data contain roughly 450,000 distinct CDR3 sequences, 25% to 30% of them singletons. The sequenced sample consisted of blood, either unsorted or a sorted T cell fraction (not recorded which). The receptors shown here come from a male donor with ankylosing spondylitis. Each CDR3 is given with its conserved first and last residue. Each record gives: J gene, clone size, V gene, D gene, CDR3 protein, CDR3 DNA. The D gene is left open where the match is weak. Clone sizes are given selectively: once, few, many, or a class where the clone is expanded.

TRBJ2-6 few TRBV9 - CASSDYPGANVLTF TGTGCCAGCAGCGACTACCCTGGGGCCAACGTCCTGACTTTC
TRBJ2-7 - TRBV7-9 TRBD1 CASSSGQREQYF TGTGCCAGCAGCTCGGGACAGCGGGAGCAGTACTTC
TRBJ1-4 - TRBV7-9 - CASSPWVRTGKEKLFF TGTGCCAGCAGCCCTTGGGTCCGGACGGGCAAAGAAAAACTGTTTTTT
TRBJ2-2 few TRBV12-3/TRBV12-4 - CASSGSGAKNTGELFF TGTGCCAGCAGTGGGTCCGGGGCAAAGAACACCGGGGAGCTGTTTTTT
TRBJ2-1 - TRBV7-2 TRBD2 CASSPETSGYNEQFF TGTGCCAGCAGTCCCGAAACTAGCGGCTACAATGAGCAGTTCTTC
TRBJ2-5 few TRBV29-1 TRBD2 CSVEASGRVGTQYF TGCAGCGTTGAGGCTAGCGGGAGAGTGGGGACCCAGTACTTC
TRBJ2-3 many TRBV5-1 TRBD2 CASSLGLAGFTDTQYF TGCGCCAGCAGCTTGGGGCTAGCGGGTTTCACAGATACGCAGTATTTT
TRBJ2-1 - TRBV5-1 TRBD2 CASSSNSGGSYNEQFF TGCGCCAGCAGCTCTAATAGCGGGGGCTCCTACAATGAGCAGTTCTTC
TRBJ2-1 - TRBV3-1 - CASSPLAQRAYNEQFF TGTGCCAGCAGTCCACTGGCCCAGCGGGCCTACAATGAGCAGTTCTTC
TRBJ1-4 - TRBV5-1 - CASRNEGEKLFF TGCGCCAGCAGGAATGAAGGCGAAAAACTGTTTTTT
TRBJ2-5 - TRBV19 TRBD1 CASSIPGTGEETQYF TGTGCCAGTAGTATCCCTGGAACAGGGGAAGAGACCCAGTACTTC
TRBJ2-3 - TRBV12-3/TRBV12-4 - CASSPSWGGDTQYF TGTGCCAGCAGCCCCTCTTGGGGCGGAGATACGCAGTATTTT
TRBJ2-5 few TRBV5-1 TRBD2 CASTGLAGAQETQYF TGCGCCAGCACCGGACTAGCGGGAGCCCAAGAGACCCAGTACTTC
TRBJ1-5 many TRBV7-9 TRBD1 CASSLDQGDSNQPQHF TGTGCCAGCAGCTTGGATCAGGGGGATAGCAATCAGCCCCAGCATTTT
TRBJ2-1 - TRBV27 TRBD1 CASSAGTGGTSYNEQFF TGTGCCAGCAGTGCCGGGACAGGGGGGACTTCTTACAATGAGCAGTTCTTC
TRBJ2-1 - TRBV20-1 TRBD2 CSVIAGEFYNEQFF TGCAGTGTCATAGCGGGAGAATTCTACAATGAGCAGTTCTTC
TRBJ2-5 - TRBV12-3/TRBV12-4 TRBD2 CASSERGETQYF TGTGCCAGCTCGGAGCGGGGTGAGACCCAGTACTTC